The T cell receptor (beta chain) described here comes from a study of blood T cell repertoires in COVID-19. On the study more broadly: The origin of the acute and convalescent COVID-19 samples was the United States, Italy and Spain. Sources were T cells, B-cell-depleted T cells, or PBMCs; the material itself was cDNA or gDNA.

This clone was seen more than once but under ten times. Losses at the gene ends were 2 bases for V and 0 bases for J; bases not matched to a gene: 3. The germline gives CDR1 MRHNA, CDR2 SNTAGT. This CDR3 has 16 residues. In the source study's methods: The assay estimated nucleated cells by amplifying reference gene primers. Assay: immunoSEQ multiplex PCR; the TCRdb copy retains only in-frame clones and omits some. The DNA gave D and trimming, while V, J and clone size come from that table. The data show more than 95,000 clones, 85% seen once. This receptor was identified in a man between 45 and 60 years old with acute or convalescent COVID-19. The chain recombines TRBV6-4 with TRBJ1-5; 8 positions agree with TRBD1. Specimen: peripheral blood. The CDR3 DNA reads as TGTGCCAGCAGTGACGACAGGGGCCGTAGCAATCAGCCCCAGCATTTT. Translated: CASSDDRGRSNQPQHF.